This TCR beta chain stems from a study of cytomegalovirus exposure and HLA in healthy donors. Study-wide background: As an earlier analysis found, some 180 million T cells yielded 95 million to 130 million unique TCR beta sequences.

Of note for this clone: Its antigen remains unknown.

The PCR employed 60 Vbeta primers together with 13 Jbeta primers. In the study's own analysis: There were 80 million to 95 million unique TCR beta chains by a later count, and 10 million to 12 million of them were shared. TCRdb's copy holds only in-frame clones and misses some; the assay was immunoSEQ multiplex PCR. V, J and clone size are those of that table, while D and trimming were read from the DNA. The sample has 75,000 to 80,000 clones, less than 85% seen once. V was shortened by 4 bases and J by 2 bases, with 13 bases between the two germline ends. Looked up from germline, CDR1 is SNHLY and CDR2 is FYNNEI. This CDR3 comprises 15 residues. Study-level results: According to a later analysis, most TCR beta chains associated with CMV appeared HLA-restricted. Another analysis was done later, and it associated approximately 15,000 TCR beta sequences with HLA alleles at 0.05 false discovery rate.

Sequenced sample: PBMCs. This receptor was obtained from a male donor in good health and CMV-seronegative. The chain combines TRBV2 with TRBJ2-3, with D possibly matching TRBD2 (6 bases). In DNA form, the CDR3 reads TGTGCCAGCAGTGCCTGGTCGGGGGTCACAGATACGCAGTATTTT. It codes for CASSAWSGVTDTQYF.